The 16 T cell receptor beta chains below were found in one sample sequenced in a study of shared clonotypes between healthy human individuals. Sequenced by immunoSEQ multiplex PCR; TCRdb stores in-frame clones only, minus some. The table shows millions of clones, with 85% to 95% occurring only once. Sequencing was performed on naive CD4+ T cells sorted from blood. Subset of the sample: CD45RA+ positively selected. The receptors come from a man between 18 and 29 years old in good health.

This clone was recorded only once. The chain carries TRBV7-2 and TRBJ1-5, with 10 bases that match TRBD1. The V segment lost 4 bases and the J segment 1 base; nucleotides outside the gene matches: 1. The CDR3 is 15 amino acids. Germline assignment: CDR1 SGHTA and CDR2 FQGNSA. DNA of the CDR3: TGTGCCAGCAGCTGGGGACAGGGGAGCAATCAGCCCCAGCATTTT. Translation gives CASSWGQGSNQPQHF.

The CDR3 reads CASSEGEAYGYTF. CDR3 nucleotide sequence: TGTGCCAGCAGTGAAGGGGAGGCCTATGGCTACACCTTC. This chain uses TRBV2 with TRBJ1-2; D gene uncertain. Germline-derived CDR1 and CDR2 are SNHLY and FYNNEI. The CDR3 covers 13 residues. Trimming pared 1 base from V and 4 bases from J, leaving 7 bases between.

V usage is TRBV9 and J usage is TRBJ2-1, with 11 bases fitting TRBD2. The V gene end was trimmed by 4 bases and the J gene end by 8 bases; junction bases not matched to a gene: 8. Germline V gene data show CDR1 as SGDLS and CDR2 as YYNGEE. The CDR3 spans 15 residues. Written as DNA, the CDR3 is TGTGCCAGCAGCATTACTAGCGGGAGTTTGTATGAGCAGTTCTTC. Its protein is CASSITSGSLYEQFF.

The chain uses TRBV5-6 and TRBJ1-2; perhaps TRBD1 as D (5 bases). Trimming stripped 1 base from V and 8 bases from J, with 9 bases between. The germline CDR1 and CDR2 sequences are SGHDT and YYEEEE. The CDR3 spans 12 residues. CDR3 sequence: CASSLQGGGYTF. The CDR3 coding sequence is TGTGCCAGCAGCTTGCAGGGCGGCGGCTACACCTTC.

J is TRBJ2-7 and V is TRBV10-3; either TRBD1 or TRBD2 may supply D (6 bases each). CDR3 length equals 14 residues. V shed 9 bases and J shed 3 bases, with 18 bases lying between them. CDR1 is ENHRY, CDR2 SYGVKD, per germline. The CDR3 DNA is TGTGCCATACCACCGAGGGGGAGGTGCTACGAGCAGTACTTC. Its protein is CAIPPRGRCYEQYF.

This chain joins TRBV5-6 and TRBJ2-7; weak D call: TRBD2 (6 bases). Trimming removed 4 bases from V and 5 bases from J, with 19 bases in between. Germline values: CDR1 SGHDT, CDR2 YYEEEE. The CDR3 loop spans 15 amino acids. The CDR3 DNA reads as TGTGCCAGCAGCGGGGAGGTGGCGGCAAACAACGAGCAGTACTTC. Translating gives CASSGEVAANNEQYF.

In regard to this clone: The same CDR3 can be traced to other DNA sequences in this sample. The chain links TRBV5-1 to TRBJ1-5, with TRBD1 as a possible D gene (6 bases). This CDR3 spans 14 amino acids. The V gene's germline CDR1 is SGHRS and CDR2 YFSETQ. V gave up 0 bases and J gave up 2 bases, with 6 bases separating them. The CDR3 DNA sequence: TGCGCCAGCAGCTTGGAGGGGGGCAATCAGCCCCAGCATTTT. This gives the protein CASSLEGGNQPQHF.

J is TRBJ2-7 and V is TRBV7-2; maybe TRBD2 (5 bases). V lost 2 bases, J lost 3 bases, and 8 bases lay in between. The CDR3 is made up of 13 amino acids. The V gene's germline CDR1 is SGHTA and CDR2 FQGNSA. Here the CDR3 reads CASSLPSRYEQYF. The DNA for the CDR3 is TGTGCCAGCAGCTTACCTAGCCGCTACGAGCAGTACTTC.

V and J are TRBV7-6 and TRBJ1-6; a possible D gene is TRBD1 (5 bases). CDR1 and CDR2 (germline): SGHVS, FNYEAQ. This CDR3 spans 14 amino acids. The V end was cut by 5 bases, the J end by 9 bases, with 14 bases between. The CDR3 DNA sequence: TGTGCCAGCAGCCTCGGGACCTCAGGTTCACCCCTCCACTTT. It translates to CASSLGTSGSPLHF.

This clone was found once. The CDR3 loop reads CASSISGISNQPQHF. CDR3 sequence (DNA): TGTGCCAGTAGTATCTCGGGGATTAGCAATCAGCCCCAGCATTTT. V gene TRBV19 combines with J gene TRBJ1-5, with D unclear. V dropped 3 bases and J dropped 0 bases, with 9 bases sitting between them. CDR3 length equals 15 residues. From germline, CDR1 is LNHDA and CDR2 SQIVND (reference sequence).

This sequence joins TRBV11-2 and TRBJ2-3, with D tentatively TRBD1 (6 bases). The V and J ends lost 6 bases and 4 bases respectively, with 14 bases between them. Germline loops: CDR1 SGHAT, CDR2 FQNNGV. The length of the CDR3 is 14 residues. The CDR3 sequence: CASSRTGYSDTQYF. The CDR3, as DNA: TGTGCCAGCAGTCGAACAGGGTATTCAGATACGCAGTATTTT. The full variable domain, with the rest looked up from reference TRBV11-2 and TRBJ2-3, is EAGVAQSPRYKIIEKRQSVAFWCNPISGHATLYWYQQILGQGPKLLIQFQNNGVVDDSQLPKDRFSAERLKGVDSTLKIQPAKLEDSAVYLCASSRTGYSDTQYFGPGTRLTVL.

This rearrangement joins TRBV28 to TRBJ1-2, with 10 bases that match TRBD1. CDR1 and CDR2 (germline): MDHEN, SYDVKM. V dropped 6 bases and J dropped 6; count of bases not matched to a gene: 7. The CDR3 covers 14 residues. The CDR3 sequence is CASRTGTGVDGYTF. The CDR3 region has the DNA TGTGCCAGCAGAACCGGGACAGGGGTAGATGGCTACACCTTC.

In DNA form, the CDR3 reads TGTGCCGCCCGACAGGGGGCTGGTGAGCAGTTCTTC. It translates to CAARQGAGEQFF. The V gene is TRBV6-5, the J gene TRBJ2-1; 10 bases fit TRBD1. The length of the CDR3 is 12 residues. Germline V CDR1 and CDR2: MNHEY, SVGAGI. V was clipped by 11 bases and J by 9 bases; unmatched bases: 7.

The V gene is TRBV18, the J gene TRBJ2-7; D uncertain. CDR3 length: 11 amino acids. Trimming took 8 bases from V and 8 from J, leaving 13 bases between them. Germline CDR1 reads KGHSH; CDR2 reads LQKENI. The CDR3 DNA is TGTGCCAGCCTCGTGGGGTCCCAGCAGTACTTC. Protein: CASLVGSQQYF.

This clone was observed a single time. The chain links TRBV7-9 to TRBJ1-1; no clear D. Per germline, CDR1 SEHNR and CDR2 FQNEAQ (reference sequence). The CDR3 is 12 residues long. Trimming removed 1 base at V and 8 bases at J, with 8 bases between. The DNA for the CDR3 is TGTGCCAGCAGCTTAGAGACCCTCGAAGCTTTCTTT. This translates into CASSLETLEAFF.

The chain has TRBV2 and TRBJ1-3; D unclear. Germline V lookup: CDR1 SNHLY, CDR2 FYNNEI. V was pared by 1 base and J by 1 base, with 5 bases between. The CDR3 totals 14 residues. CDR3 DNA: TGTGCCAGCAGTGAAGTAGGGTCTGGAAACACCATATATTTT. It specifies CASSEVGSGNTIYF.